This T cell receptor beta chain was profiled in a study of blood T cells in healthy people across ages. Trimming pared 2 bases from V and 0 bases from J, leaving 12 bases between. This CDR3 region has 15 residues. CDR1 is SGHKS and CDR2 is YYEKEE in the germline V gene (reference sequence). A J-beta primer mix and a sample-barcoded 5' primer were used in a second PCR of roughly 6 to 11 cycles. Unique molecular identifiers of 12 random nucleotides labeled each cDNA. Each CDR3 protein gets one entry after TCRdb re-called the 5' RACE reads with MiXCR. The profile covers 650,000 to 800,000 distinct CDR3 sequences, with under 45% appearing a single time and approximately 19% taken by the ten largest. Each sample yielded at least 6 million isolated PBMCs.

Sequencing was done on a sample of blood. The clonotype was recovered from a man aged 55 to 70 in good health. The chain recombines TRBV5-5 with TRBJ2-7; D gene ambiguous. CDR3: CASSFSAGNSYEQYF. CDR3 DNA sequence: TGTGCCAGCAGCTTCTCGGCTGGGAACTCCTACGAGCAGTACTTC.